One and the same sample provided the 9 T cell receptor beta chains below, sequenced in a study of shared T cell receptors in the human thymus. Some clones are missing from TCRdb's copy, which holds only in-frame ones; the method was immunoSEQ multiplex PCR. This repertoire shows roughly 700,000 clones, approximately 90% found once; its top ten account for about 0.01%. This sample also belongs to another study, concerning human thymus T cells.

Source material: thymocytes. All receptors derive from a boy in the first two years of life with a congenital heart defect.

This sequence joins TRBV7-8 and TRBJ1-4, with D uncertain. The CDR3 extends over 15 amino acids. Germline CDR1 reads SGHVS; CDR2 reads FQNEAQ. Trimming removed 2 bases at V and 5 bases at J, with 12 bases between. The CDR3 loop is CASSLTPTINEKLFF. Here the CDR3 DNA reads TGTGCCAGCAGCTTAACCCCCACTATCAATGAAAAACTGTTTTTT.

The chain is built from TRBV9 and TRBJ1-4, with D perhaps matching TRBD1 (5 bases). Trimming left V 1 base short and J 4 bases short, with 8 bases between. CDR1 is SGDLS, CDR2 YYNGEE, per germline. The CDR3 consists of 14 residues. The CDR3 sequence: CASSVTGVNEKLFF. The CDR3 region has the DNA TGTGCCAGCAGCGTAACAGGAGTTAATGAAAAACTGTTTTTT.

The genes are TRBV4-1 and TRBJ2-4; D is perhaps TRBD1 (5 bases). CDR3 size: 17 residues. The germline V and J ends were trimmed by 0 bases and 0 bases, with 12 bases remaining between them. Germline assignment: CDR1 MGHRA and CDR2 YSYEKL. The chain's CDR3 is CASSQDTGTLAKNIQYF. In DNA form, the CDR3 reads TGCGCCAGCAGCCAAGATACAGGTACTCTAGCCAAAAACATTCAGTACTTC.

V usage is TRBV29-1 and J usage is TRBJ2-5; a possible D gene is TRBD2 (6 bases). Germline CDR1 is SQVTM and CDR2 is ANQGSEA. V lost 2 bases and J lost 2, with 18 bases in between. The CDR3 length is 16 residues. The CDR3 loop reads CSVESHPWAGQETQYF. The CDR3 DNA is TGCAGCGTTGAATCCCACCCCTGGGCGGGACAAGAGACCCAGTACTTC. Complete variable domain (other parts from reference TRBV29-1 and TRBJ2-5): SAVISQKPSRDICQRGTSLTIQCQVDSQVTMMFWYRQQPGQSLTLIATANQGSEATYESGFVIDKFPISRPNLTFSTLTVSNMSPEDSSIYLCSVESHPWAGQETQYFGPGTRLLVL.

Of note for this clone: Other DNA sequences in the sample encode the same CDR3. The chain uses TRBV11-2 and TRBJ2-7; TRBD2 is a possible D gene (6 bases). This CDR3 comprises 15 residues. Looked up from germline, CDR1 is SGHAT and CDR2 is FQNNGV. Deletions cut 1 base from V and 0 bases from J, with 10 bases between. The CDR3 protein is CASSLGAGPSYEQYF. The CDR3 DNA reads TGTGCCAGCAGCTTAGGTGCGGGACCCTCCTACGAGCAGTACTTC.

The chain links TRBV5-4 to TRBJ2-1; 7 nucleotides match TRBD2. In germline, CDR1 is SGHNT, CDR2 YYREEE (reference sequence). Trimming cost V 1 base and J 7 bases; bases outside gene matches: 8. The CDR3 spans 15 residues. CDR3 in amino acids: CASSLRQTSRNEQFF. The CDR3 DNA is TGTGCCAGCAGCTTGAGACAGACTAGCCGGAATGAGCAGTTCTTC. Using reference TRBV5-4 and TRBJ2-1 for the parts outside the CDR3, the full variable domain is ETGVTQSPTHLIKTRGQQVTLRCSSQSGHNTVSWYQQALGQGPQFIFQYYREEENGRGNFPPRFSGLQFPNYSSELNVNALELDDSALYLCASSLRQTSRNEQFFGPGTRLTVL.

The rearrangement joins TRBV14 to TRBJ2-5, with TRBD2 identical over 10 bases. The CDR3 runs 16 residues. Per the germline V gene, CDR1 is SGHDN and CDR2 is FVKESK. The trim removed 1 base at V and 5 bases at J, leaving 7 bases unmatched. This CDR3 reads CASSQVPSGSFETQYF. DNA for the CDR3: TGTGCCAGCAGCCAAGTACCTAGCGGGAGTTTTGAGACCCAGTACTTC. Supplemented by reference TRBV14 and TRBJ2-5, the full variable domain reads EAGVTQFPSHSVIEKGQTVTLRCDPISGHDNLYWYRRVMGKEIKFLLHFVKESKQDESGMPNNRFLAERTGGTYSTLKVQPAELEDSGVYFCASSQVPSGSFETQYFGPGTRLLVL.

The rearrangement uses TRBV30 and TRBJ2-7; 8 bases match TRBD1. The junction had 16 bases not matched to a gene; V was cut back by 2 bases and J by 4 bases. CDR1 is GTSNPN, CDR2 SVGIG, per germline (reference sequence). The CDR3 runs 17 residues. The CDR3, as DNA: TGTGCCTGGAGTTCGGGTCAGGGGGCTCCTGCCCGTTACGAGCAGTACTTC. Translation gives CAWSSGQGAPARYEQYF.

CDR3 in amino acids: CASSLDGTSGNTIYF. CDR3 sequence (DNA): TGTGCCAGCAGCTTAGATGGGACATCTGGAAACACCATATATTTT. The chain has TRBV7-2 and TRBJ1-3; the D gene is possibly TRBD1 (6 bases). The CDR3 loop spans 15 amino acids. Germline lookup yields CDR1 SGHTA and CDR2 FQGNSA. Trimming pared 1 base from V and 1 base from J, leaving 8 bases between.